This TCR beta chain was captured in a study of blood T cell repertoires in COVID-19. Study at large: Italy, Spain and the United States were the sources of the convalescent and acute COVID-19 samples.

Repertoires were generated with immunoSEQ multiplex PCR, while TCRdb's copy carries only in-frame clones and drops some. Found here are about 55,000 clones, 88% of them singletons; the top ten hold around 8.5%. This CDR3 is built from 14 residues. From germline, CDR1 is MGHRA and CDR2 YSYEKL. V was trimmed by 4 bases and J by 7 bases, leaving 17 bases between them. This rearrangement joins TRBV4-1 to TRBJ2-7; the D gene is possibly TRBD2 (5 bases). The sequence derives from a man between 60 and 75 years old with active COVID-19. Material for sequencing was peripheral blood. The CDR3 is CASSPAGGPREQYF. Here the CDR3 DNA reads TGCGCCAGCAGCCCCGCCGGCGGGCCAAGGGAGCAGTACTTC.